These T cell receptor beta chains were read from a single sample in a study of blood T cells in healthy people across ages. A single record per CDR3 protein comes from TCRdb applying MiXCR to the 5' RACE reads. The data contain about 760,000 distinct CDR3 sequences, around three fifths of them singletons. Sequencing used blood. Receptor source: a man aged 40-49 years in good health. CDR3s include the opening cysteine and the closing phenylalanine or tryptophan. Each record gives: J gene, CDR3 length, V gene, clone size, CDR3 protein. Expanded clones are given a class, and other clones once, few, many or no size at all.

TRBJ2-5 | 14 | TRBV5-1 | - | CASSPEVRVETQYF
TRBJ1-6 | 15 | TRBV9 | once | CASSVGQPGNSPLHF
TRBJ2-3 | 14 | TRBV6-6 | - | CASSYPIYTDTQYF
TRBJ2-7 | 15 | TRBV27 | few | CASSVTSGSSYEQYF
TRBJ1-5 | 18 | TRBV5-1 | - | CASSLEPFTGPSNQPQHF
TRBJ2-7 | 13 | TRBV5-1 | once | CASSTDGYYEQYF
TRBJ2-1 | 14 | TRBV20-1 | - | CSAMDRYLYNEQFF
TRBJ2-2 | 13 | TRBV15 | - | CATTGGHGGELFF
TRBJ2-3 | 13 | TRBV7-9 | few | CATGGSSTDTQYF
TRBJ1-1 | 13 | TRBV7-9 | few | CASSWNQDYEAFF
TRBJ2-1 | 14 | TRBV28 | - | CASSGDLQLNEQFF
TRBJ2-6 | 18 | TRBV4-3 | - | CASSQDNGVGSGANVLTF
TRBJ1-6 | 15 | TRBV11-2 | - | CASSRPDSPNSPLHF
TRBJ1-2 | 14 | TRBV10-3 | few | CAISGSRREYGYTF
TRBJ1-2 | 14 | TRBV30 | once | CAWSVSFGNYGYTF
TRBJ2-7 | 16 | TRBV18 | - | CASSPTRLDRGYEQYF
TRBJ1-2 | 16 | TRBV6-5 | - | CASSYSSPGIGYGYTF
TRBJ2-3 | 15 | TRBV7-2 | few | CASTRGGIGADTQYF
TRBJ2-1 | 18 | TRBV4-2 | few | CASSQALLASSSYNEQFF
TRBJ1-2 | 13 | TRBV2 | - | CASRDTGYYGYTF
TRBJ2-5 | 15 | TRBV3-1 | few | CASSQLSGLGETQYF
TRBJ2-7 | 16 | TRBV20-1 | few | CSAGTSGRARVYEQYF
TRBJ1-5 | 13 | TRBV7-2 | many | CASSPLGVQPQHF
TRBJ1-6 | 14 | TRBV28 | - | CASRTGTEHSPLHF
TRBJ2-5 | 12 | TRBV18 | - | CASSPAADEQYF
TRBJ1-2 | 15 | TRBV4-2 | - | CASSQGEGSGYGYTF
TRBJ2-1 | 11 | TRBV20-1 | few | CSALISNEQFF
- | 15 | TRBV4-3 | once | CASSREAGRLGEQYF
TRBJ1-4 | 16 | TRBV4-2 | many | CASSGPVRTGDEKLFF
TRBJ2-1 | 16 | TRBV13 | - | CASSSRTGVSGNEQFF
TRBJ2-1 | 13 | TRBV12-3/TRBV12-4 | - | CASSLGREGEQFF
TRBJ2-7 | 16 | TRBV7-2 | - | CASSLGLAGDRYEQYF
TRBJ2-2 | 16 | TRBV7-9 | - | CASSNGQGFDTGELFF
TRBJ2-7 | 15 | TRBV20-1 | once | CSAHTGTSGYYEQYF
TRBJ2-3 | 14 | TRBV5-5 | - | CASRYRDATDTQYF
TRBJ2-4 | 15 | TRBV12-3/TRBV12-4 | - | CASSKETAAKNIQYF
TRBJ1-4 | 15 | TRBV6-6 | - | CASSYAGQPSEKLFF
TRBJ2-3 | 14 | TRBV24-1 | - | CATSDSGGRYTQYF
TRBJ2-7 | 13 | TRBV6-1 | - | CATVLDSPYEQYF
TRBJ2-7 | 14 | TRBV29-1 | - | CSVGLGGTSYEQYF
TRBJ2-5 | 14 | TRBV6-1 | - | CASMRAAYQETQYF
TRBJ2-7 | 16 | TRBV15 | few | CATSRDGQGPFYEQYF
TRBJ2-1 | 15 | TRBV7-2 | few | CASSYAGSSYNEQFF
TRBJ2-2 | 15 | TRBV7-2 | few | CASSRAGDNTGELFF
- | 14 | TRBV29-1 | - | CSVEGAAPGDEQYF
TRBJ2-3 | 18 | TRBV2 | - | CAGSEMPSGTGLSDTQYF
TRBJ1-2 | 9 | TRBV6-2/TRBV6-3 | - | CAAPQGYTF
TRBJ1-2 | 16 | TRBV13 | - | CASSLLPETGNYGYTF
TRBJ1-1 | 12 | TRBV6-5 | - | CASSFQGGRAFF
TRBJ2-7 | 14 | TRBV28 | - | CASREAGDTYEQYF
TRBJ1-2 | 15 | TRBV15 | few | CATSRHTGTVYGYTF
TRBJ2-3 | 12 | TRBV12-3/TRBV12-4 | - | CASRPRRVTQYF
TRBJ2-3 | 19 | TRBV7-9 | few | CASSLTPSGSGPSTDTQYF
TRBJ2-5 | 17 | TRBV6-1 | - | CASSDRLAGGNRETQYF
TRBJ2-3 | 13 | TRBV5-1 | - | CAGSLARADTQYF
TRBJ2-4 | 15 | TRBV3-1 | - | CASSRLTSDRNIQYF
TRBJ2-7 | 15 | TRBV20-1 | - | CSARDVQAPQYEQYF
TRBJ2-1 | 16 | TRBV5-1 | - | CASSLGGGTGNNEQFF
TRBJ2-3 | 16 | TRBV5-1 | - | CASSLGGGASTDTQYF
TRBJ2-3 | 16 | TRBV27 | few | CASSPGLAGNPDTQYF